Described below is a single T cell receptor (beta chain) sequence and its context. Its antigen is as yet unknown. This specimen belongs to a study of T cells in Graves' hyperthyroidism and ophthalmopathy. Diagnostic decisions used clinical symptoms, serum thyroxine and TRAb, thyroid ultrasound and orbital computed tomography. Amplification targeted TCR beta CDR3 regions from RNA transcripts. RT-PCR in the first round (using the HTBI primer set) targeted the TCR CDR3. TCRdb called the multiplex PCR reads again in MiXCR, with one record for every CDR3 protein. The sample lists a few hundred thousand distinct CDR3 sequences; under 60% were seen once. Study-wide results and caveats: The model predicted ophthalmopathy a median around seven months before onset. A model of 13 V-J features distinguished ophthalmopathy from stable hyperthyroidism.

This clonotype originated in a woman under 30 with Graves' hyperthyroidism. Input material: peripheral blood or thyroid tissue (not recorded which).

Here the CDR3 reads CASSEGQGFRVDSPLHF. The CDR3 DNA reads TGTGCCAGCAGCGAAGGACAGGGTTTTAGAGTTGACTCACCCCTCCACTTT. This chain connects TRBV13 to TRBJ1-6; TRBD1 agrees at 8 bases. V shed 5 bases and J 10 bases; nucleotides not matched to a gene: 16. Germline values: CDR1 PRHDT, CDR2 FYEKMQ (reference sequence). The CDR3 covers 17 residues.